The rows below give T cell receptor beta chains drawn from one sample of a study of T cells in Graves' hyperthyroidism and ophthalmopathy. MiXCR, applied by TCRdb to the multiplex PCR reads, yields one record per CDR3 protein. The sample has about 180,000 distinct CDR3 sequences; 15% to 20% are singletons. The material sequenced was blood. The receptor set was obtained from a woman aged 50 to 65 with Graves' hyperthyroidism. Both conserved end residues are part of each CDR3. D genes are given only for firm matches. Clone size is not always given. Where it is, it says once, few, many or a class for expanded clones.

TRBJ2-3 | many | TRBV19 | TRBD2 | TGTGCCAGTAGAGTTAGCGGGGGTACAGATACGCAGTATTTT | CASRVSGGTDTQYF
TRBJ1-2 | . | TRBV5-6 | . | TGTGCCAGCACCCACTCTCAGGACGAGGGCTTTAACTATGGCTACACCTTC | CASTHSQDEGFNYGYTF
TRBJ1-6 | many | TRBV7-8 | . | TGTGCCAGCAGCCGTGACAGCTCCTATAATTCACCCCTCCACTTT | CASSRDSSYNSPLHF
TRBJ2-7 | . | TRBV28 | . | TGTGCCAGTAACCTGCGAGGGGACGAGCAGTACTTC | CASNLRGDEQYF
TRBJ1-6 | many | TRBV19 | . | TGTGCCAGTAGTATCTTTCCCGGGAGGGATTCACCCCTCCACTTT | CASSIFPGRDSPLHF
TRBJ1-2 | many | TRBV2 | . | TGTGCCAGCAGTGAGGGCGGAAAGGGGGGTGGCTACACCTTC | CASSEGGKGGGYTF
TRBJ2-7 | few | TRBV12-3/TRBV12-4 | TRBD1 | TGTGCCAGCAGTCTATGGCAGGGGACAGACGAGCAGTACTTC | CASSLWQGTDEQYF
TRBJ2-1 | many | TRBV15 | TRBD2 | TGTGCCACCAGCACTAGCGGGGGGCACACTGAGCAGTTCTTC | CATSTSGGHTEQFF
TRBJ2-1 | many | TRBV5-1 | TRBD2 | TGCGCCAGCAGAGTTCACGGGACTAGCGGGGACAATGAGCAGTTCTTC | CASRVHGTSGDNEQFF
TRBJ1-4 | . | TRBV20-1 | TRBD1 | TGCAGTGCTAAAGAGACAGGGCGGAGTGAAAAACTGTTTTTT | CSAKETGRSEKLFF
TRBJ2-1 | . | TRBV27 | . | TGTGCCAGCAGAGCTACTAATGAGCAGTTCTTC | CASRATNEQFF
TRBJ1-5 | many | TRBV7-2 | TRBD1 | TGTGCCAGCAGCCGACAGGGGGATCAGCCCCAGCATTTT | CASSRQGDQPQHF
TRBJ2-1 | . | TRBV5-5 | TRBD1 | TGTGCCAGCAGCGTGGACAGGGGGACGGAGAGGGAGCAGTTCTTC | CASSVDRGTEREQFF
TRBJ2-5 | many | TRBV2 | . | TGTGCCAGCAGAAAGACGGGGGGCCAGATGGAGACCCAGTACTTC | CASRKTGGQMETQYF
TRBJ1-2 | . | TRBV7-9 | . | TGTGCCAGCAGCTTAGGCGTTCCAGGGATCTATGGCTACACCTTC | CASSLGVPGIYGYTF
TRBJ2-7 | . | TRBV9 | TRBD2 | TGTGCCAGCAGCGAGGGACTAGCGTCCTACGAGCAGTACTTC | CASSEGLASYEQYF
TRBJ1-5 | . | TRBV4-1 | . | TGCGCCAGCAGCCAAGAGGGGAATAGCAATCAGCCCCAGCATTTT | CASSQEGNSNQPQHF
TRBJ2-1 | many | TRBV9 | TRBD2 | TGTGCCAGCAGCGTAACCCCCTCGGGGGGGTCCTACAATGAGCAGTTCTTC | CASSVTPSGGSYNEQFF
TRBJ1-2 | few | TRBV19 | . | TGTGCCAGTACCCCAGGCCTCAACTATGGCTACACCTTC | CASTPGLNYGYTF
TRBJ2-5 | many | TRBV20-1 | . | TGCAGTGCTAGAGATTTCGGCAGGGACCAAGAGACCCAGTACTTC | CSARDFGRDQETQYF
TRBJ2-1 | many | TRBV29-1 | . | TGCAGCGGTGAGACCGGACAGTCGTATGAGCAGTTCTTC | CSGETGQSYEQFF
TRBJ1-2 | many | TRBV19 | . | TGTGCCACCCTCGGTGCCGTCTATGGCTACACCTTC | CATLGAVYGYTF
TRBJ2-6 | many | TRBV19 | . | TGTGCCAGTAGTATCCGCCCCAATTGGGGCTCTGGGGCCAACGTCCTGACTTTC | CASSIRPNWGSGANVLTF
TRBJ1-1 | many | TRBV10-1 | . | TGCGCCAGCAGTGAGACCGAGGGGAACACTGAAGCTTTCTTT | CASSETEGNTEAFF
TRBJ1-2 | many | TRBV19 | . | TGTGCCAGTAGTACCTCAGTTTACTATGGCTACACCTTC | CASSTSVYYGYTF
TRBJ2-7 | many | TRBV19 | . | TGTGCCAGTAGTCCAGGGATGGGATCCTACGAGCAGTACTTC | CASSPGMGSYEQYF
TRBJ2-3 | many | TRBV12-3/TRBV12-4 | TRBD2 | TGTGCCAGCAGTAACCCGGGACTAGCGGCGAGCACAGATACGCAGTATTTT | CASSNPGLAASTDTQYF
TRBJ1-1 | many | TRBV19 | TRBD1 | TGTGCCAGTAGTATAGATAACAGGGGGACTGAAGCTTTCTTT | CASSIDNRGTEAFF
TRBJ1-3 | many | TRBV6-6 | . | TGTGCCAGCAGTTACTCAACTCTCGGGAGAAACACCATATATTTT | CASSYSTLGRNTIYF
TRBJ1-1 | many | TRBV2 | . | TGTGCCAGCAGTGAAGGTTTCCGGGGGAGGGAAGCTTTCTTT | CASSEGFRGREAFF
TRBJ1-5 | . | TRBV7-2 | . | TGTGCCAGCAGCCCCCTGGTGGAGCAGCCCCAGCATTTT | CASSPLVEQPQHF
TRBJ1-5 | many | TRBV19 | . | TGTGCCAGTAGAACAGGGCTGAGCAATCAGCCCCAGCATTTT | CASRTGLSNQPQHF
TRBJ2-3 | many | TRBV6-2/TRBV6-3 | . | TGTGCCAGCAGTTACTTCCTGACAGAAACCACAGATACGCAGTATTTT | CASSYFLTETTDTQYF
TRBJ1-2 | many | TRBV6-5 | . | TGTGCCAGCAGTTACGAACGTCTCTATGGCTACACCTTC | CASSYERLYGYTF
TRBJ1-2 | many | TRBV28 | . | TGTGCCAGCATGAGGGGGATAACTAACTATGGCTACACCTTC | CASMRGITNYGYTF
TRBJ1-1 | many | TRBV5-1 | . | TGCGCCAGCAGCTTTCCAGGACCCGAAGCTTTCTTT | CASSFPGPEAFF
TRBJ1-1 | many | TRBV18 | . | TGTGCCAGCTCACCACCGATGGGCACTGAAGCTTTCTTT | CASSPPMGTEAFF
TRBJ2-1 | . | TRBV11-3 | . | TGTGCCAGCAGTTACACCGCGAATGAGCAGTTCTTC | CASSYTANEQFF
TRBJ2-3 | many | TRBV20-1 | TRBD2 | TGCAGTGCGGGGGGGGACTCCACCCCAGATACGCAGTATTTT | CSAGGDSTPDTQYF
TRBJ2-3 | many | TRBV6-2/TRBV6-3 | . | TGTGCCAGCAGTTGGGGTGGTATGCAGTATTTT | CASSWGGMQYF
TRBJ1-1 | . | TRBV16 | . | TGTGCCAGCAGCTCGACAGTTATGAACACTGAAGCTTTCTTT | CASSSTVMNTEAFF
TRBJ2-5 | . | TRBV30 | TRBD2 | TGTGCCTGGATCGGAGCGGGGGGCCGTGAGACCCAGTACTTC | CAWIGAGGRETQYF
TRBJ1-6 | many | TRBV28 | TRBD1 | TGTGCCAGCAGTTTAGGGGGCCGACCCGAGGGACAGGGGGGTTCACCCCTCCACTTT | CASSLGGRPEGQGGSPLHF
TRBJ1-1 | many | TRBV6-1 | TRBD1 | TGTGCCAGCAGTTCCGGGACAGGGAAAGGGTACACTGAAGCTTTCTTT | CASSSGTGKGYTEAFF
TRBJ1-1 | many | TRBV9 | . | TGTGCCAGCAGCGGGGGGGGCGCAGGGTTCACTGAAGCTTTCTTT | CASSGGGAGFTEAFF
TRBJ1-1 | many | TRBV7-9 | . | TGTGCCAGCAGCTTTTCACCTTTAGGCACTGAAGCTTTCTTT | CASSFSPLGTEAFF
TRBJ1-1 | few | TRBV5-5 | . | TGTGCCAGCAGCTTCCTCTCGGGGATACGGAAGACTGAAGCTTTCTTT | CASSFLSGIRKTEAFF
TRBJ1-4 | many | TRBV27 | TRBD1 | TGTGCCAGCAGTTCGGACAGGGGTAAAAAACTGTTTTTT | CASSSDRGKKLFF
TRBJ1-6 | many | TRBV7-2 | . | TGTGCCAGCAGCTTAATAGGTGCGGGTTCACCCCTCCACTTT | CASSLIGAGSPLHF
TRBJ2-7 | many | TRBV2 | TRBD2 | TGTGCCAGCTCCGGGACTAGCGGGTACGAGCAGTACTTC | CASSGTSGYEQYF
TRBJ2-3 | many | TRBV9 | TRBD1 | TGTGCCAGCAGCTTGGCCGGGACAGGAGCATGGGATACGCAGTATTTT | CASSLAGTGAWDTQYF
TRBJ2-3 | . | TRBV5-1 | TRBD2 | TGCGCCAGCAGCCTATGGACTAGGAGTGGAGATACGCAGTATTTT | CASSLWTRSGDTQYF
TRBJ1-1 | many | TRBV7-8 | . | TGTGCCAGCAGCTTAGAGGTGGCTGAAGCTTTCTTT | CASSLEVAEAFF
TRBJ2-2 | many | TRBV10-1 | TRBD1 | TGCGCCAGCAGTAGGGACAGGACCGGGGAGCTGTTTTTT | CASSRDRTGELFF